This TCR beta chain appears in the sequencing data of a study of vaccination and CD4 T cells after COVID-19. The wider study: The peptides that stimulated the cells were overlapping spike peptides from SARS-CoV-2, HCoV-NL63, HCoV-OC43 and HCoV-229E. Overall study findings and caveats: Researchers report that 304 of 307 vaccine-specific clones in convalescent patients proved spike mono-reactive. A median of approximately 90% of reactive clones, in convalescent patients, became evident only post-vaccination.

Sequence data for DNA of cultured CD4+ T cells were generated by the Oncomine TCR Beta short-read assay. The authors extracted genomic DNA from cultured CD4+ T cells. TCRdb re-derived calls from the PCR reads in MiXCR, one entry per CDR3 protein. The data contain a few thousand distinct CDR3 sequences, about 20% of them seen just once; the ten biggest clones take up more than 13%. V lost 2 bases and J lost 6; bases outside the gene matches: 6. CDR1 DFQATT and CDR2 SNEGSKA come from the germline V gene (reference sequence). This CDR3 spans 13 amino acids. As to treatment: roughly 10-day PBMC culture with coronavirus spike peptide pools or control peptides (ViraFEST assay). This clonotype has more than one count but fewer than ten. Its antigen is unknown.

The sequenced sample consisted of CD4+ T cells from blood, cultured in vitro. V and J are TRBV20-1 and TRBJ2-7; TRBD2 aligns across 8 bases. This TCR was sampled from a human donor who had recovered from COVID-19. CDR3 sequence reads: CSARSSGGGEQYF. The CDR3 nucleotides read TGCAGTGCTAGATCCAGCGGGGGCGGCGAGCAGTACTTC.